This T cell receptor beta chain was sequenced in a study of sequential checkpoint blockade in melanoma. Treatment: randomized to nivolumab then ipilimumab (arm A) or the reverse (arm B). The CDR3 is 12 amino acids. Per the germline V gene, CDR1 is MNHEY and CDR2 is SVGAGI. Trimming took 6 bases from V and 5 from J; bases not matched to a gene: 3. Assay used: immunoSEQ multiplex PCR; TCRdb lists only in-frame clones, some missing. The sample yields tens of thousands of clones, around 70% seen once. The sample here was CD8+ T cells sorted from blood (inferred from file names), taken from a patient given nivolumab and ipilimumab in sequence. The TCR sequence derives from a human donor with melanoma. V usage is TRBV6-5 and J usage is TRBJ1-2; 7 bases fit TRBD1. The CDR3 here is CASRQGDYGYTF. The DNA for the CDR3 is TGTGCCAGCAGGCAGGGGGATTATGGCTACACCTTC.